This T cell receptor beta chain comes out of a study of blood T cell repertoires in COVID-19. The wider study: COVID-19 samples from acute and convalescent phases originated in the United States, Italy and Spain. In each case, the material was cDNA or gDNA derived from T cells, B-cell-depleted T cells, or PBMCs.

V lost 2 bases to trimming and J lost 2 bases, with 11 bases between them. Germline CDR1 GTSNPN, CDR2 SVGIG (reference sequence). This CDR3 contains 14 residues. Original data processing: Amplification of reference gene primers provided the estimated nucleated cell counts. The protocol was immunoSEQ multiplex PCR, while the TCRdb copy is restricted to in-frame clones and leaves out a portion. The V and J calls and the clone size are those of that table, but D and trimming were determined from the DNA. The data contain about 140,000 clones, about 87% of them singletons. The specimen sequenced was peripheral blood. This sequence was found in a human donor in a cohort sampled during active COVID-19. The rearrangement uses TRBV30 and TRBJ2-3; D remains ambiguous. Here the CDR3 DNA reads TGTGCCTGGAGTATCAGGTGGGTCACAGATACGCAGTATTTT. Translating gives CAWSIRWVTDTQYF.